This paragraph reports one T cell receptor beta chain. The data belong to a study of blood T cell repertoires in COVID-19. Across the study: The origin of the acute and convalescent COVID-19 samples was the United States, Italy and Spain. The analysed material was cDNA or gDNA that came from T cells, B-cell-depleted T cells, or PBMCs.

As originally analysed: Amplification of reference gene primers was used by the study to estimate nucleated cell counts. Assay used: immunoSEQ multiplex PCR; TCRdb lists only in-frame clones, some missing. V, J and clone size derive from that table, while D and trimming were established from the DNA sequence. The repertoire holds 100,000 to 150,000 clones, with 87% as singletons. There are 15 residues in the CDR3. The V gene's germline CDR1 is LNHDA and CDR2 SQIVND (reference sequence). The V segment lost 5 bases and the J segment 5 bases; nucleotides outside the gene matches: 9. This chain links TRBV19 with TRBJ2-5, with 9 nucleotides matching TRBD2. The source material was peripheral blood. This sequence originates from an older woman with acute or convalescent COVID-19. CDR3 in amino acids: CASSAIEAGGETQYF. In DNA, the CDR3 is TGTGCCAGTAGTGCTATCGAGGCGGGGGGGGAGACCCAGTACTTC.